Listed here are 31 T cell receptor beta chains from one sample, sequenced in a study of beta chain features in type 1 diabetes. Study conclusions and caveats: Patients with Type 1 diabetes showed moderately but significantly shorter TCRB CDR3s in all four CD4+ subsets.

These receptors have no known antigen. Isolated RNA was reverse transcribed in full, so expressed TCRB transcripts were sequenced. The assay was immunoSEQ multiplex PCR, and TCRdb's table has in-frame clones only and misses some. In the table there are hundreds of thousands of clones, roughly an eighth of which are singletons. The sequencing sample was made of naive CD4+ T cells from blood. The receptors come from a man aged 18-30 years with type 1 diabetes.

As regards this clone: Other nucleotide sequences in the sample specify the same CDR3. This chain connects TRBV14 to TRBJ1-1; no definite D call. Trimming took off 4 bases at V and 5 bases at J, with 11 bases between the two ends. The CDR3 contains 13 residues. Germline V gives CDR1 SGHDN, CDR2 FVKESK. The CDR3 loop is CASSLTGGTEAFF. The DNA for the CDR3 is TGTGCCAGCAGCCTCACGGGCGGGACTGAAGCTTTCTTT.

This clone was observed a handful of times. The chain uses TRBV29-1 and TRBJ1-1; D uncertain. V shed 5 bases and J shed 1 base, with 5 bases lying between them. CDR3 length: 11 amino acids. From germline, CDR1 is SQVTM and CDR2 ANQGSEA. This chain's CDR3 is CSVSENTEAFF. CDR3 nucleotides: TGCAGCGTTTCGGAGAACACTGAAGCTTTCTTT.

The chain couples TRBV29-1 to TRBJ1-1; D perhaps matches TRBD1 (5 bases). Trimming stripped 3 bases from V and 4 bases from J, with 15 bases between. The germline gives CDR1 SQVTM, CDR2 ANQGSEA. The CDR3 is 14 amino acids. The CDR3 DNA reads as TGCAGCGTTGATCGCAGGGAGGGATCCACTGAAGCTTTCTTT. Protein: CSVDRREGSTEAFF. The full variable domain, with the rest looked up from reference TRBV29-1 and TRBJ1-1, is SAVISQKPSRDICQRGTSLTIQCQVDSQVTMMFWYRQQPGQSLTLIATANQGSEATYESGFVIDKFPISRPNLTFSTLTVSNMSPEDSSIYLCSVDRREGSTEAFFGQGTRLTVV.

The J gene is TRBJ2-5, the V gene TRBV7-2; weak D call: TRBD2 (6 bases). This CDR3 region has 15 residues. Trimming stripped 1 base from V and 7 bases from J, with 16 bases between. Germline CDR1 is SGHTA and CDR2 is FQGNSA. In nucleotides, the CDR3 is TGTGCCAGCAGCTTAGGAGTCAGGGAGGTGGGGACCCAGTACTTC. Residues: CASSLGVREVGTQYF.

This clone has only a few counts. J is TRBJ2-5 and V is TRBV2, with 7 bases aligning to TRBD2. The CDR3 totals 14 residues. Trimming at V came to 4 bases and at J to 5 bases, leaving 7 bases not matched to a gene. CDR1 and CDR2 from the germline V gene are SNHLY and FYNNEI. The CDR3 DNA is TGTGCCAGCAGTGTACAAAGGGGAGGGGAGACCCAGTACTTC. Residues: CASSVQRGGETQYF.

This sequence joins TRBV10-3 and TRBJ1-4; 9 nucleotides align to TRBD1. This CDR3 has 15 residues. With 4 bases clipped from V and 4 bases from J, the junction kept 4 bases outside the gene matches. CDR1 ENHRY and CDR2 SYGVKD come from the germline V gene. CDR3 sequence: CAISGSTGGNEKLFF. CDR3 DNA sequence: TGTGCCATCAGTGGATCGACAGGGGGTAATGAAAAACTGTTTTTT.

The chain carries TRBV29-1 and TRBJ1-2, with TRBD1 identical over 9 bases. Germline-derived CDR1 and CDR2 are SQVTM and ANQGSEA. Trimming cost V 7 bases and J 10 bases; bases outside gene matches: 7. The CDR3 is 11 residues long. CDR3 sequence (DNA): TGCAGCGACGGGACAGGGCGTGACTACACCTTC. This translates into CSDGTGRDYTF.

The chain uses TRBV2 and TRBJ1-2; D gene uncertain. Between the trimmed V and J ends, which lost 0 bases and 8 bases, there was a span of 7 bases. CDR1 and CDR2 (germline): SNHLY, FYNNEI. CDR3 length: 12 residues. The CDR3 DNA reads TGTGCCAGCAGTGAAGCGCCTCGAGGCTACACCTTC. This sequence encodes CASSEAPRGYTF.

The genes are TRBV9 and TRBJ1-6; 8 nucleotides agree with TRBD1. Germline V lookup: CDR1 SGDLS, CDR2 YYNGEE. V lost 0 bases to trimming and J lost 5 bases; unmatched junction nucleotides: 4. This CDR3 has 16 amino acids. The chain's CDR3 is CASSVGQGTNNSPLHF. The CDR3 nucleotides read TGTGCCAGCAGCGTAGGACAGGGGACGAATAATTCACCCCTCCACTTT. Filled out from reference TRBV9 and TRBJ1-6, the complete variable domain reads DSGVTQTPKHLITATGQRVTLRCSPRSGDLSVYWYQQSLDQGLQFLIQYYNGEERAKGNILERFSAQQFPDLHSELNLSSLELGDSALYFCASSVGQGTNNSPLHFGNGTRLTVT.

This clone has more than one count but fewer than ten. V and J are TRBV30 and TRBJ2-6; D unclear. CDR1 GTSNPN and CDR2 SVGIG come from the germline V gene (reference sequence). The CDR3 has 14 amino acids. V was pared by 4 bases and J by 4 bases, with 11 bases between. The CDR3 DNA reads TGTGCCTGGACCGTACCCTCGGGGGCCAACGTCCTGACTTTC. It is translated as CAWTVPSGANVLTF.

Regarding this clone: Other DNA sequences of this sample code for an identical CDR3. The genes are TRBV29-1 and TRBJ2-1; D is uncertain. V was trimmed by 8 bases and J by 3 bases, leaving 14 bases between them. CDR1 and CDR2 (germline): SQVTM, ANQGSEA. The CDR3 is made up of 13 amino acids. This chain's CDR3 is CSLEVTRYNEQFF. CDR3 DNA sequence: TGCAGCCTCGAGGTTACACGCTACAATGAGCAGTTCTTC.

This clone showed up just a few times. The gene calls are TRBV11-2 and TRBJ2-4; TRBD1 might be the D (5 bases). The germline V gene has CDR1 SGHAT and CDR2 FQNNGV. V lost 5 bases to trimming and J lost 4 bases, with 9 bases between them. The CDR3 covers 13 residues. This CDR3 reads CASSIRTKNIQYF. The CDR3 DNA follows: TGTGCCAGCAGCATACGGACAAAAAACATTCAGTACTTC.

This clone was recorded a few times. CDR3 in DNA: TGCGCCAGCAGCTTCCTTAGCGGGACGAACACCGGGGAGCTGTTTTTT. This sequence encodes CASSFLSGTNTGELFF. The chain carries TRBV5-1 and TRBJ2-2, with TRBD2 matching over 8 bases. V lost 2 bases, J lost 0 bases, and 3 bases stayed unmatched. The CDR3 consists of 16 residues. The germline CDR1 and CDR2 sequences are SGHRS and YFSETQ.

This clone turned up a few times. This chain connects TRBV7-9 to TRBJ2-7; D perhaps matches TRBD2 (5 bases). The germline V gene has CDR1 SEHNR and CDR2 FQNEAQ (reference sequence). The CDR3 totals 14 residues. V was pared by 0 bases and J by 2 bases, with 8 bases between. The CDR3 nucleotides read TGTGCCAGCAGCTTAGCGGGAGCCCCCTACGAGCAGTACTTC. Translated: CASSLAGAPYEQYF.

The chain links TRBV2 to TRBJ1-1; no firm D call. V was clipped by 2 bases and J by 7 bases, with 5 bases between them. CDR1 is SNHLY, CDR2 FYNNEI, per germline. There are 11 residues in the CDR3. The CDR3 loop reads CASSEWVEAFF. The CDR3 DNA reads as TGTGCCAGCAGTGAATGGGTTGAAGCTTTCTTT.

Written as DNA, the CDR3 is TGTGCCAGCAGTGATCCTAGCGGGAGCGGAGAGACCCAGTACTTC. The encoded protein is CASSDPSGSGETQYF. This chain connects TRBV25-1 to TRBJ2-5, with 10 bases matching TRBD2. This CDR3 has 15 residues. J was trimmed by 4 bases and V by 3 bases; bases with no gene match: 5. CDR1 is MGHDK and CDR2 is SYGVNS in the germline V gene.

The CDR3 nucleotides read TGTGCCAGCAGTCAGGGGACTCGGACCGGGGAGCTGTTTTTT. Its translation: CASSQGTRTGELFF. The chain recombines TRBV2 with TRBJ2-2; D may match TRBD1 or TRBD2 (6 bases each). The CDR3 sequence is 14 residues long. Germline CDR1 reads SNHLY; CDR2 reads FYNNEI. Trimming removed 5 bases at V and 5 bases at J, with 12 bases between.

In its sample, this clone was seen a few times. The chain combines TRBV18 with TRBJ2-5, with 14 bases aligning to TRBD2. In germline, CDR1 is KGHSH, CDR2 LQKENI. CDR3 size: 17 residues. The J segment lost 4 bases and the V segment lost 3 bases, leaving 7 bases of the junction unmatched. CDR3 bases: TGTGCCAGCTCACCCAGACTAGCGGGAGGGCCAGGAGAGACCCAGTACTTC. Translation gives CASSPRLAGGPGETQYF.

This chain joins TRBV10-3 and TRBJ2-3; TRBD2 agrees at 7 bases. There are 14 residues in the CDR3. From germline, CDR1 is ENHRY and CDR2 SYGVKD. Unmatched junction bases numbered 5, after V lost 6 bases and J lost 2 bases. CDR3 in amino acids: CAISPSGDTDTQYF. The CDR3 nucleotides are TGTGCCATCAGCCCTAGCGGCGACACAGATACGCAGTATTTT.

This clone was picked up a small number of times. This sequence joins TRBV7-2 and TRBJ1-2; TRBD1 is a possible D gene (6 bases). The CDR3 consists of 15 residues. V lost 5 bases and J 4 bases, leaving 17 bases between the germline ends. Germline loops: CDR1 SGHTA, CDR2 FQGNSA. For the CDR3, the DNA is TGTGCCAGCAGCCCAGGGGCTGGACACGTCTATGGCTACACCTTC. Translating it yields CASSPGAGHVYGYTF. The full variable domain, its missing parts supplied by reference TRBV7-2 and TRBJ1-2, is GAGVSQSPSNKVTEKGKDVELRCDPISGHTALYWYRQSLGQGLEFLIYFQGNSAPDKSGLPSDRFSAERTGGSVSTLTIQRTQQEDSAVYLCASSPGAGHVYGYTFGSGTRLTVV.

This clone was seen a few times. The rearrangement uses TRBV10-3 and TRBJ1-1; unclear D gene. The CDR3 has 15 residues. Germline V gene data show CDR1 as ENHRY and CDR2 as SYGVKD. The ends were cut back, 3 bases at V and 0 bases at J, with 11 bases in the middle. CDR3 sequence reads: CAISERTVMNTEAFF. DNA of the CDR3: TGTGCCATCAGTGAAAGGACGGTTATGAACACTGAAGCTTTCTTT.

The CDR3 region has the DNA TGTGCCAGCAGCCAAGATTGGGGGAGCACTGAAGCTTTCTTT. This sequence encodes CASSQDWGSTEAFF. This sequence joins TRBV14 and TRBJ1-1; a possible D gene is TRBD1 (5 bases). The germline V gene encodes CDR1 SGHDN and CDR2 FVKESK. Trimming took off 0 bases at V and 4 bases at J, with 9 bases between the two ends. This CDR3 region has 14 residues. Variable domain in full (rest from reference TRBV14 and TRBJ1-1): EAGVTQFPSHSVIEKGQTVTLRCDPISGHDNLYWYRRVMGKEIKFLLHFVKESKQDESGMPNNRFLAERTGGTYSTLKVQPAELEDSGVYFCASSQDWGSTEAFFGQGTRLTVV.

This clone was observed a few times. The chain joins TRBV29-1 to TRBJ2-7; D gene unclear. V was pared by 4 bases and J by 2 bases, with 12 bases between. CDR3 size: 13 residues. Germline V gene lookup returns CDR1 SQVTM and CDR2 ANQGSEA. CDR3 DNA: TGCAGCGTTGTGAAGGCAGGACCCTACGAGCAGTACTTC. Protein sequence: CSVVKAGPYEQYF.

CDR3 sequence (DNA): TGTGCCAGCAACGGGGGTCCAGATACGCAGTATTTT. Its translation is CASNGGPDTQYF. This chain connects TRBV2 to TRBJ2-3, with D possibly matching TRBD2 (6 bases). Trimming removed 7 bases at V and 4 bases at J, with 9 bases between. The CDR3 consists of 12 residues. In germline, CDR1 is SNHLY, CDR2 FYNNEI.

For the CDR3, the DNA is TGTGCCAGCAGGGACTCCATCAAAGGACTAGACAACAATGAGCAGTTCTTC. Translated: CASRDSIKGLDNNEQFF. The rearrangement joins TRBV2 to TRBJ2-1; TRBD2 agrees at 7 bases. This CDR3 has 17 residues. The V segment lost 6 bases and the J segment 5 bases; nucleotides outside the gene matches: 16. CDR1 SNHLY and CDR2 FYNNEI come from the germline V gene.

V and J are TRBV7-6 and TRBJ2-7; D unresolved. The CDR3 extends over 14 amino acids. V dropped 9 bases and J dropped 3 bases, with 18 bases sitting between them. CDR1 and CDR2 (germline): SGHVS, FNYEAQ. The CDR3: CASRPIGTGYEQYF. CDR3 DNA sequence: TGTGCCAGTAGGCCGATAGGCACCGGCTACGAGCAGTACTTC.

The chain couples TRBV18 to TRBJ1-1, with TRBD1 matching 7 bases. The CDR3 runs to 16 residues. V lost 2 bases to trimming and J lost 0 bases; unmatched junction nucleotides: 6. Per the germline V gene, CDR1 is KGHSH and CDR2 is LQKENI. CDR3 amino acids: CASSPDPTGMNTEAFF. CDR3 DNA sequence: TGTGCCAGCTCACCAGACCCGACAGGGATGAACACTGAAGCTTTCTTT. Variable domain in full (rest from reference TRBV18 and TRBJ1-1): NAGVMQNPRHLVRRRGQEARLRCSPMKGHSHVYWYRQLPEEGLKFMVYLQKENIIDESGMPKERFSAEFPKEGPSILRIQQVVRGDSAAYFCASSPDPTGMNTEAFFGQGTRLTVV.

This clone turned up a few times. The rearrangement links TRBV28 to TRBJ1-2, with TRBD1 matching over 10 bases. There are 15 residues in the CDR3. The V segment lost 6 bases and the J segment 4 bases; nucleotides outside the gene matches: 8. The V gene's germline CDR1 is MDHEN and CDR2 SYDVKM. The CDR3 region is CASRSPGQGSYGYTF. The CDR3 DNA follows: TGTGCCAGCAGGTCTCCGGGACAGGGGAGCTATGGCTACACCTTC.

The V gene is TRBV18, the J gene TRBJ2-5; D call uncertain. V gave up 5 bases and J gave up 2 bases, with 15 bases separating them. The CDR3 has 15 residues. The V gene's germline CDR1 is KGHSH and CDR2 LQKENI. The CDR3 DNA reads as TGTGCCAGCTCAGCGAACGTGGGGTATCAAGAGACCCAGTACTTC. Its translation: CASSANVGYQETQYF.

This clone was detected a few times. This chain connects TRBV7-2 to TRBJ2-7; tentatively, D is TRBD1 (6 bases). The CDR3 length is 12 residues. The V end was cut by 8 bases, the J end by 4 bases, with 12 bases between. CDR1 is SGHTA, CDR2 FQGNSA, per germline. The CDR3 bases are TGTGCCAGCGGGGGCTCGGGATACGAGCAGTACTTC. Amino acid sequence: CASGGSGYEQYF.

V usage is TRBV5-1 and J usage is TRBJ2-5; 10 bases map to TRBD2. The CDR3 runs to 16 residues. Germline V gives CDR1 SGHRS, CDR2 YFSETQ. V dropped 0 bases and J dropped 0; count of bases not matched to a gene: 2. CDR3 coding DNA: TGCGCCAGCAGCTTGGCAAGCGGGGGGGACCAAGAGACCCAGTACTTC. Amino acid sequence: CASSLASGGDQETQYF.